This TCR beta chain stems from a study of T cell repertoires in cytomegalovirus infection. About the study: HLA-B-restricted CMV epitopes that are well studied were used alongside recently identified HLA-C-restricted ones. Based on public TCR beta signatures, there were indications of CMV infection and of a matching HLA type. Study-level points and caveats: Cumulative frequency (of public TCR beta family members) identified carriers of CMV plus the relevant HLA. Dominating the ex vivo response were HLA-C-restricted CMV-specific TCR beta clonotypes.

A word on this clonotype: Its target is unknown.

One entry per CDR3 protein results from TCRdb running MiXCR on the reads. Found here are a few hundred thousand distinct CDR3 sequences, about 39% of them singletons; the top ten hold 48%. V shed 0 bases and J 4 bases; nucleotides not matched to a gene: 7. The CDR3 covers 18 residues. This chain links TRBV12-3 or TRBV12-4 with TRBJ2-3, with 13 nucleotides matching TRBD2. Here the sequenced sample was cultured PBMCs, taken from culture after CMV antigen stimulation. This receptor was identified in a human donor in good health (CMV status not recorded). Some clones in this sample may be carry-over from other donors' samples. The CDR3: CASSLALKTSGGSDTQYF. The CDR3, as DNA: TGTGCCAGCAGTTTAGCCTTAAAGACTAGCGGGGGGTCAGATACGCAGTATTTT.